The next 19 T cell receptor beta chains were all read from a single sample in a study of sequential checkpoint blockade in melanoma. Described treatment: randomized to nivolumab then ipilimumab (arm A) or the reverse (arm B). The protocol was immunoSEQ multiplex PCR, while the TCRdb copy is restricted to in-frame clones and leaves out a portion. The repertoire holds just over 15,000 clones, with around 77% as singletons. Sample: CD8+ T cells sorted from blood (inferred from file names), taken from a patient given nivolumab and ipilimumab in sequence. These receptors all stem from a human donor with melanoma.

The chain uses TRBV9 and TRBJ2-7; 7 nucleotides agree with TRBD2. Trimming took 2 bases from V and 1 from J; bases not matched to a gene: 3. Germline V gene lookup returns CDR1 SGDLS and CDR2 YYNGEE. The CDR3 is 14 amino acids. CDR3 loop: CASSVGRGSYEQYF. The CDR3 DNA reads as TGTGCCAGCAGCGTGGGGCGGGGGTCCTACGAGCAGTACTTC.

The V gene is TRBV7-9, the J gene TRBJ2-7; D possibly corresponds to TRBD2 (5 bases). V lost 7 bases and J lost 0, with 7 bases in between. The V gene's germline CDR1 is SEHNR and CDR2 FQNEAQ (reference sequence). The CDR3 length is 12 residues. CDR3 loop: CASNAGSYEQYF. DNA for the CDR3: TGTGCCAGCAATGCGGGCTCCTACGAGCAGTACTTC.

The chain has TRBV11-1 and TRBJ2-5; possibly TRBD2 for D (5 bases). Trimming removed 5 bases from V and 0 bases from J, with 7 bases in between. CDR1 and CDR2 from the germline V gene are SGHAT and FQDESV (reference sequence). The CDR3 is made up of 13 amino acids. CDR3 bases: TGTGCCAGCAGCCCGGACTACCAAGAGACCCAGTACTTC. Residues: CASSPDYQETQYF.

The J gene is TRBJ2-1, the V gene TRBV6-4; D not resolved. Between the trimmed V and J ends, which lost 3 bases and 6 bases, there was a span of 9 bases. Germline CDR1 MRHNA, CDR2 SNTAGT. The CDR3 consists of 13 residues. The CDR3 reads CASSESGFNEQFF. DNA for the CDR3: TGTGCCAGCAGTGAATCAGGCTTCAATGAGCAGTTCTTC.

DNA for the CDR3: TGTGCCAGCAGTTTATCAGCGGGAAACCATCAGCCCCAGCATTTT. Residues: CASSLSAGNHQPQHF. This chain links TRBV27 with TRBJ1-5; D is undetermined. V lost 0 bases to trimming and J lost 5 bases, with 11 bases between them. Germline assignment: CDR1 MNHEY and CDR2 SMNVEV (reference sequence). This CDR3 has 15 amino acids.

CDR3 region: CASSLDRGLSYEQYF. The CDR3 DNA reads as TGTGCCAGCAGTCTGGACAGGGGGTTATCCTACGAGCAGTACTTC. The chain combines TRBV28 with TRBJ2-7; TRBD1 aligns across 10 bases. The germline gives CDR1 MDHEN, CDR2 SYDVKM. The trim removed 5 bases at V and 1 base at J, leaving 5 bases unmatched. This CDR3 comprises 15 residues.

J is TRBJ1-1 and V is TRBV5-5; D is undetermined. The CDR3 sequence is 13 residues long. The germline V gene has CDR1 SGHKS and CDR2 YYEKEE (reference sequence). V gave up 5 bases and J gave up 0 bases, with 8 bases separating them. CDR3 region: CASREDLNTEAFF. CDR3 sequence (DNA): TGTGCCAGCAGGGAAGACTTGAACACTGAAGCTTTCTTT.

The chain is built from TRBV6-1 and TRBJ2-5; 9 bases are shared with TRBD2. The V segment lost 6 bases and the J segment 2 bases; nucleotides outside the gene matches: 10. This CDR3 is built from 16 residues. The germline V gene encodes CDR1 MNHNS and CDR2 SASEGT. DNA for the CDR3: TGTGCCAGCAGAGAACTCGATAGCGGGGGTCAAGAGACCCAGTACTTC. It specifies CASRELDSGGQETQYF.

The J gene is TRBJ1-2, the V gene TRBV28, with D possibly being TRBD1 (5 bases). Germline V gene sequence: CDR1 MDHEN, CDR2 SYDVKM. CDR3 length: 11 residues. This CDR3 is CGYQGTDGYTF. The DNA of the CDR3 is TGTGGTTATCAGGGTACGGATGGCTACACCTTC.

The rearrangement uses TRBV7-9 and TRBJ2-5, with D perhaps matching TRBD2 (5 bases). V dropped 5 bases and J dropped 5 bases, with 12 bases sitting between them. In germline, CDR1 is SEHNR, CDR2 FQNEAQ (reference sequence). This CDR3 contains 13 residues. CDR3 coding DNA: TGTGCCAGCAGCATGCCCGGAGGCGAGACCCAGTACTTC. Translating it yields CASSMPGGETQYF.

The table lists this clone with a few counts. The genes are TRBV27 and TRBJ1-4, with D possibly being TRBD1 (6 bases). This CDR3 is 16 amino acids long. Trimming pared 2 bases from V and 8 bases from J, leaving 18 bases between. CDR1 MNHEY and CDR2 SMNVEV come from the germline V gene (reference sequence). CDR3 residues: CASSLGLGGRKEKLFF. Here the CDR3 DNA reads TGTGCCAGCAGTTTAGGTTTGGGGGGGCGAAAGGAAAAACTGTTTTTT.

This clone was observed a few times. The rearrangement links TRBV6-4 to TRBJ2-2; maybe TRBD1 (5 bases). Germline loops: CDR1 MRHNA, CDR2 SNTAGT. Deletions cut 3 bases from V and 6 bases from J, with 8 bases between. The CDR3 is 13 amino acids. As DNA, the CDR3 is TGTGCCAGCAGTGAAGGGGAATCCGGGGAGCTGTTTTTT. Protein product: CASSEGESGELFF.

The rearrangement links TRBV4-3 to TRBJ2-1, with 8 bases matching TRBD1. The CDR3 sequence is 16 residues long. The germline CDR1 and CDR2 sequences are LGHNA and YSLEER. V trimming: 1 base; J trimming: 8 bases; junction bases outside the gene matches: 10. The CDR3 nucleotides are TGCGCCAGCAGCCAAGGGTATGGACAGGGAGGCGATGAGCAGTTCTTC. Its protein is CASSQGYGQGGDEQFF.

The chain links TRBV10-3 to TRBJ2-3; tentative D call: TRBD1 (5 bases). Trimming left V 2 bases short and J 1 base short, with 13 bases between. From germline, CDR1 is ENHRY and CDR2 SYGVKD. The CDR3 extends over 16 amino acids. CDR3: CAISELGVDGTDTQYF. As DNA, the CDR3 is TGTGCCATCAGTGAGCTAGGGGTGGACGGCACAGATACGCAGTATTTT.

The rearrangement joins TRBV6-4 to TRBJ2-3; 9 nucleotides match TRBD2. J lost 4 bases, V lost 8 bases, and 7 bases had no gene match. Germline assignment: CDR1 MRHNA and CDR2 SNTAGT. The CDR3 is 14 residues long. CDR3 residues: CASSTSGGSDTQYF. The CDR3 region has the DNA TGTGCCAGCTCCACCAGCGGGGGGTCAGATACGCAGTATTTT.

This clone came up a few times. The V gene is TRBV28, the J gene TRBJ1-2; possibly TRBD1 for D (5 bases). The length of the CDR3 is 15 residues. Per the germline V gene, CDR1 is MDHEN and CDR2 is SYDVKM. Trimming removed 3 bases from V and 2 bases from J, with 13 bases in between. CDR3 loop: CASSFELTDNYGYTF. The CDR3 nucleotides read TGTGCCAGCAGTTTTGAGCTGACAGACAACTATGGCTACACCTTC.

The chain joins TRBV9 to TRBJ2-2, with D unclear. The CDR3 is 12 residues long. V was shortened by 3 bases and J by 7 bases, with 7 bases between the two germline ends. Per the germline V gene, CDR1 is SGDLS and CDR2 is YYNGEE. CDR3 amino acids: CASSGLGGELFF. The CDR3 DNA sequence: TGTGCCAGCAGCGGACTTGGCGGGGAGCTGTTTTTT.

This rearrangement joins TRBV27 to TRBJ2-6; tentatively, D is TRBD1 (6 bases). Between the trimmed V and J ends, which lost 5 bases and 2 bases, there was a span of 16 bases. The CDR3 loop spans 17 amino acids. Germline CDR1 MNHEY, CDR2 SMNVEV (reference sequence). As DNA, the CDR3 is TGTGCCAGCAGTCCGAGATCGACAGGTGCTGGGGCCAACGTCCTGACTTTC. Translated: CASSPRSTGAGANVLTF.

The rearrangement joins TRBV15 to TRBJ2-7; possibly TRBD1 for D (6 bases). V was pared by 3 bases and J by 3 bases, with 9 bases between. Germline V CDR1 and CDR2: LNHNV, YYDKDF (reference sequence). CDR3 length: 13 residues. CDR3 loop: CATSRGAYYEQYF. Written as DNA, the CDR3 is TGTGCCACCAGCAGGGGGGCCTACTACGAGCAGTACTTC.